This T cell receptor (beta chain) originates from a study of blood T cell repertoires in COVID-19. Looking at the study overall: Specimens from acute and convalescent COVID-19 originated in the United States, Italy and Spain.

Assay used: immunoSEQ multiplex PCR; TCRdb lists only in-frame clones, some missing. The sample has more than 90,000 clones; about nine tenths are singletons. This CDR3 spans 15 amino acids. Germline V gives CDR1 MNHEY, CDR2 SVGAGI. Trimming took 4 bases from V and 7 from J; bases not matched to a gene: 12. The origin of this receptor is a man aged 35 to 55 with acute or convalescent COVID-19. The sample was peripheral blood. The chain has TRBV6-5 and TRBJ1-2; 7 nucleotides align to TRBD1. As DNA, the CDR3 is TGTGCCAGCAGTTCCGGCCTAGACAGGGCAGGTGGCTACACCTTC. Its protein is CASSSGLDRAGGYTF.